This T cell receptor (beta chain) derives from a study of response to subunit inactivated influenza vaccine. CDR1 is MGHRA, CDR2 YSYEKL, per germline. Trimming cost V 0 bases and J 8 bases; bases outside gene matches: 21. This CDR3 has 21 amino acids. One entry per CDR3 protein, called by TCRdb with MiXCR from the RT-PCR reads. The sample includes about 540,000 distinct CDR3 sequences, approximately 20% of them seen just once. These data also formed part of another study, on T cells expressing NK-cell markers. That work contributes: It was by 5'RACE template switching with UMIs that TCR beta cDNA was made. About six donors showed dominant NKG2C+ clonotypes comprising roughly 1.0-7.0% of their CD8+ T cells. The CD3+CD56-NKG2C+ fraction was also led by these clonotypes in a handful of donors.

Sequenced here: CD4+ T cells sorted from PBMCs, sampled less than 13 days after vaccination. This chain joins TRBV4-1 and TRBJ2-1, with 11 bases fitting TRBD2. The receptor was isolated from a man aged 50 or older who received an inactivated influenza vaccine. The CDR3 DNA is TGCGCCAGCAGCCAAGATGGCGCGGCTAGCGGGAGGTTAAACTCTCGGGATGAGCAGTTCTTC. Its protein product is CASSQDGAASGRLNSRDEQFF.